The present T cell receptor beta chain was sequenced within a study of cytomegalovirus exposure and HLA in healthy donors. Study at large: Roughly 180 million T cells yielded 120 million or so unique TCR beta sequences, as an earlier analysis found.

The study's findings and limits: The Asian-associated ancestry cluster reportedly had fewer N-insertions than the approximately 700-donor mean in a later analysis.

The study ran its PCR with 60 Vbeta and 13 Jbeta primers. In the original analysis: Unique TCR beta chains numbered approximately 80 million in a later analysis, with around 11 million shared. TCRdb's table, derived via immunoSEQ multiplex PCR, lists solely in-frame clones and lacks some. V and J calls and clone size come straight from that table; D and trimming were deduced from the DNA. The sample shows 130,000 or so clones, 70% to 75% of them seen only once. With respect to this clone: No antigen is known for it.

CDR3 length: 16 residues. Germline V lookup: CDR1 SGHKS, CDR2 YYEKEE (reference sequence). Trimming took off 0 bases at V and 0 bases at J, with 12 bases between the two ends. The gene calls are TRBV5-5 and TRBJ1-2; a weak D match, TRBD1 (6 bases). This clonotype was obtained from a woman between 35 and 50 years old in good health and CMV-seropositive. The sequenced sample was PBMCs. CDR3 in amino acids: CASSLAIRQANYGYTF. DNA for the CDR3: TGTGCCAGCAGCTTGGCCATCCGACAGGCTAACTATGGCTACACCTTC.